A single sample gave rise to the 24 T cell receptor beta chains below, sequenced in a study of blood T cells in healthy people across ages. With a J-beta primer mix and a sample-barcoded 5' primer, a second PCR ran roughly 6 to 11 cycles. TCRdb reprocessed the 5' RACE reads via MiXCR and lists one record per CDR3 protein. The repertoire consists of about 1.5 million distinct CDR3 sequences, with approximately 39% occurring once and the leading ten covering 4%. Sequencing was performed on blood. The receptors originated from a woman aged 18-29 years in good health.

This clonotype was counted between two and nine times. This chain links TRBV29-1 with TRBJ1-1; D is possibly TRBD1 (5 bases). The CDR3 consists of 15 residues. CDR1 and CDR2 from the germline V gene are SQVTM and ANQGSEA. V was clipped by 5 bases and J by 0 bases, with 16 bases between them. CDR3 sequence (DNA): TGCAGCGTTCTACCCGGGGGGGGAGTGAACACTGAAGCTTTCTTT. It specifies CSVLPGGGVNTEAFF.

This clonotype was recorded a few times. This chain joins TRBV28 and TRBJ2-3, with 7 positions matching TRBD2. V shed 1 base and J 0 bases; nucleotides not matched to a gene: 4. The CDR3 spans 16 residues. Germline assignment: CDR1 MDHEN and CDR2 SYDVKM. CDR3 bases: TGTGCCAGCAGTTTATACTCGGGAGGCAGCACAGATACGCAGTATTTT. Translation gives CASSLYSGGSTDTQYF.

This clonotype showed up just a few times. A much larger clone is a single base away; this may be a read error. The V and J genes are TRBV9 and TRBJ2-1, with D perhaps being TRBD1 or TRBD2 (5 bases each). This CDR3 is built from 18 residues. CDR1 SGDLS and CDR2 YYNGEE come from the germline V gene. V lost 0 bases and J lost 5, with 21 bases in between. The CDR3 sequence: CASSVGTWGRRSNNEQFF. CDR3 nucleotides: TGTGCCAGCAGCGTAGGGACTTGGGGACGAAGGAGCAACAATGAGCAGTTCTTC.

The J gene is TRBJ2-1, the V gene TRBV29-1, with D hard to call. The CDR3 runs 14 residues. Between the trimmed V and J ends, which lost 2 bases and 0 bases, there was a span of 8 bases. Germline-derived CDR1 and CDR2 are SQVTM and ANQGSEA. The CDR3 bases are TGCAGCGTTGAACACCCGAGCTCCTACAATGAGCAGTTCTTC. It encodes CSVEHPSSYNEQFF.

In this sample, this clonotype turned up once. The V gene is TRBV7-2, the J gene TRBJ2-1, with 12 bases fitting TRBD2. Germline CDR1 is SGHTA and CDR2 is FQGNSA. The CDR3 extends over 15 amino acids. The J segment lost 8 bases and the V segment lost 5 bases, leaving 7 bases of the junction unmatched. In DNA, the CDR3 is TGTGCCAGCAGCGCGCGACTAGCGGGAGATCATGAGCAGTTCTTC. This gives the protein CASSARLAGDHEQFF.

This clonotype was seen only a few times. The V and J genes are TRBV7-2 and TRBJ2-3; 8 bases are shared with TRBD1. The CDR3 contains 16 residues. With 5 bases clipped from V and 1 base from J, the junction kept 8 bases outside the gene matches. Germline loops: CDR1 SGHTA, CDR2 FQGNSA. CDR3 in DNA: TGTGCCAGCAGCGAAGGGACAGGCCTGCGCACAGATACGCAGTATTTT. This codes for CASSEGTGLRTDTQYF.

The chain carries TRBV2 and TRBJ2-5, with 7 bases fitting TRBD1. V lost 3 bases to trimming and J lost 3 bases; unmatched junction nucleotides: 4. The germline gives CDR1 SNHLY, CDR2 FYNNEI. The CDR3 contains 14 residues. Here the CDR3 reads CASSETQGEETQYF. The CDR3 DNA reads as TGTGCCAGCAGTGAGACGCAGGGGGAAGAGACCCAGTACTTC. Full variable domain (rest looked up from reference TRBV2 and TRBJ2-5): EPEVTQTPSHQVTQMGQEVILRCVPISNHLYFYWYRQILGQKVEFLVSFYNNEISEKSEIFDDQFSVERPDGSNFTLKIRSTKLEDSAMYFCASSETQGEETQYFGPGTRLLVL.

This clonotype came up a few times. The chain employs TRBV20-1 and TRBJ2-7; 11 bases are shared with TRBD2. CDR1 DFQATT and CDR2 SNEGSKA come from the germline V gene (reference sequence). The CDR3 contains 14 residues. Losses at the gene ends were 4 bases for V and 4 bases for J; bases not matched to a gene: 6. CDR3 DNA: TGCAGTGCTATGGGACTAGCGGAGCAATACGAGCAGTACTTC. This sequence encodes CSAMGLAEQYEQYF.

This chain uses TRBV20-1 with TRBJ2-7; 9 positions match TRBD2. This CDR3 region has 11 residues. Germline loops: CDR1 DFQATT, CDR2 SNEGSKA (reference sequence). V lost 7 bases, J lost 5 bases, and 3 bases stayed unmatched. CDR3 nucleotides: TGCAGTGTCGCTAGCGGGAACGAGCAGTACTTC. Protein: CSVASGNEQYF.

The rearrangement joins TRBV6-6 to TRBJ1-2; the match to TRBD1 covers 10 bases. CDR1 MNHNY and CDR2 SVGAGI come from the germline V gene (reference sequence). This CDR3 comprises 15 residues. V dropped 11 bases and J dropped 4; count of bases not matched to a gene: 13. CDR3 sequence reads: CAANHGTGDRYGYTF. As DNA, the CDR3 is TGTGCCGCCAATCACGGGACAGGGGATCGCTATGGCTACACCTTC.

The sample holds a few counts of this clonotype. The chain has TRBV6-2 or TRBV6-3 and TRBJ2-1; 10 positions agree with TRBD2. V shed 5 bases, J shed 7 bases, and the junction held 5 bases outside the gene matches. The germline gives CDR1 MNHEY, CDR2 SVGEGT. The CDR3 covers 14 residues. The CDR3 DNA reads TGTGCCAGCAGTACGAGCGGGGGGGCGAATGAGCAGTTCTTC. Its translation: CASSTSGGANEQFF.

This clonotype was counted between two and nine times. The chain joins TRBV9 to TRBJ2-1; 12 bases agree with TRBD2. CDR1 and CDR2 (germline): SGDLS, YYNGEE. The CDR3 loop spans 16 amino acids. The V and J ends lost 0 bases and 8 bases, in that order; junction bases with no gene match: 6. CDR3 amino acids: CASSVGLAGGPHEQFF. The CDR3 region has the DNA TGTGCCAGCAGCGTAGGGCTAGCGGGAGGGCCGCATGAGCAGTTCTTC.

On this clonotype itself: A much larger clone lies one base from this, so it may be a read error. This chain links TRBV7-9 with TRBJ2-3; 7 nucleotides align to TRBD2. Germline CDR1 is SEHNR and CDR2 is FQNEAQ (reference sequence). The CDR3 contains 14 residues. The DNA of the CDR3 is TGTGCCGGCAGAACGGGGGGAAAAACAGATACGCAGTATTTT. Translating gives CAGRTGGKTDTQYF.

This clonotype came up many times. The germline gene is not matched at one end of the junction; a read error may be the cause. V gene TRBV6-1 combines with J gene TRBJ2-7; 7 bases fit TRBD1. Germline V gives CDR1 MNHNS, CDR2 SASEGT. The CDR3 runs 15 residues. This chain's CDR3 is CASGEEDRRFYEQYF. Written as DNA, the CDR3 is TGTGCCAGCGGTGAAGAGGACAGGCGATTTTACGAGCAGTACTTC.

This rearrangement joins TRBV2 to TRBJ1-2; no firm D call. Germline V lookup: CDR1 SNHLY, CDR2 FYNNEI. The CDR3 is 15 residues long. Trimming took off 0 bases at V and 6 bases at J, with 14 bases between the two ends. CDR3 protein: CASSEAGVGVNGYTF. The CDR3, as DNA: TGTGCCAGCAGTGAAGCTGGGGTCGGTGTCAATGGCTACACCTTC.

This clonotype was counted a few times. J is TRBJ1-2 and V is TRBV29-1; D uncertain. CDR3 length: 13 amino acids. Germline assignment: CDR1 SQVTM and CDR2 ANQGSEA. V lost 0 bases to trimming and J lost 4 bases, with 9 bases between them. As DNA, the CDR3 is TGCAGCGTTGAAGAAAACCCAGTCTATGGCTACACCTTC. Its translation is CSVEENPVYGYTF.

The gene calls are TRBV6-5 and TRBJ2-4, with D tentatively TRBD2 (7 bases). V dropped 5 bases and J dropped 13 bases, with 27 bases sitting between them. The CDR3 covers 16 residues. In germline, CDR1 is MNHEY, CDR2 SVGAGI. The CDR3 nucleotides read TGTGCCAGCAGTCGGGGGGCAGGTTGGGGCTCCTACGGGCAGTACTTC. Protein sequence: CASSRGAGWGSYGQYF.

This chain uses TRBV5-1 with TRBJ1-6, with D tentatively TRBD1 (5 bases). Germline V lookup: CDR1 SGHRS, CDR2 YFSETQ. This CDR3 contains 17 residues. The V end was cut by 1 base, the J end by 0 bases, with 11 bases between. DNA for the CDR3: TGCGCCAGCAGCTTGTATGGGGCCGGCTCCTATAATTCACCCCTCCACTTT. Translating gives CASSLYGAGSYNSPLHF.

This clonotype was detected only once. J is TRBJ1-6 and V is TRBV7-2; D unresolved. Deletions cut 4 bases from V and 2 bases from J, with 12 bases between. The CDR3 has 16 amino acids. CDR1 is SGHTA and CDR2 is FQGNSA in the germline V gene. The DNA for the CDR3 is TGTGCCAGCAGCTACACACAAGGACCCTATAATTCACCCCTCCACTTT. Translating it yields CASSYTQGPYNSPLHF.

About this clonotype itself: A junction boundary mismatches the germline segment, possibly from a read error. The chain carries TRBV12-3 or TRBV12-4 and TRBJ1-6; no clear D gene. This CDR3 is 11 amino acids long. Here the CDR3 reads CASSLGSTLHF. In DNA, the CDR3 is TGTGCCAGCAGTTTGGGTTCAACCCTCCACTTT.

This clonotype was seen a few times. The chain couples TRBV4-1 to TRBJ2-7; D gene unclear. Germline V lookup: CDR1 MGHRA, CDR2 YSYEKL. Deletions cut 2 bases from V and 4 bases from J, with 18 bases between. This CDR3 region has 16 residues. As DNA, the CDR3 is TGCGCCAGCAGCCAAACCGCTACCCTGGGGATTTACGAGCAGTACTTC. Translation gives CASSQTATLGIYEQYF.

The genes are TRBV2 and TRBJ2-5; 11 nucleotides match TRBD2. The CDR3 totals 16 residues. Germline V gene data show CDR1 as SNHLY and CDR2 as FYNNEI. After removal of 2 bases from V and 4 bases from J, the junction contained 6 bases not matched to a gene. The CDR3 sequence: CASSEHALAGGETQYF. As DNA, the CDR3 is TGTGCCAGCAGTGAACACGCGCTAGCGGGGGGAGAGACCCAGTACTTC.

The rearrangement uses TRBV7-9 and TRBJ2-1; D is perhaps TRBD2 (6 bases). In germline, CDR1 is SEHNR, CDR2 FQNEAQ (reference sequence). V lost 4 bases and J 5 bases, leaving 27 bases between the germline ends. This CDR3 is 19 amino acids long. CDR3 DNA: TGTGCCAGCAGCTCACGTGGATCGGGACGGGGGTCCTTTGACAATGAGCAGTTCTTC. Protein sequence: CASSSRGSGRGSFDNEQFF.

The chain recombines TRBV9 with TRBJ2-1, with D tentatively TRBD2 (6 bases). The CDR3 has 14 residues. Trimming left V 6 bases short and J 6 bases short, with 16 bases between. Per germline, CDR1 SGDLS and CDR2 YYNGEE. The CDR3 nucleotides read TGTGCCAGCATGCGGGACGCGCAGACCAATGAGCAGTTCTTC. Its protein is CASMRDAQTNEQFF.